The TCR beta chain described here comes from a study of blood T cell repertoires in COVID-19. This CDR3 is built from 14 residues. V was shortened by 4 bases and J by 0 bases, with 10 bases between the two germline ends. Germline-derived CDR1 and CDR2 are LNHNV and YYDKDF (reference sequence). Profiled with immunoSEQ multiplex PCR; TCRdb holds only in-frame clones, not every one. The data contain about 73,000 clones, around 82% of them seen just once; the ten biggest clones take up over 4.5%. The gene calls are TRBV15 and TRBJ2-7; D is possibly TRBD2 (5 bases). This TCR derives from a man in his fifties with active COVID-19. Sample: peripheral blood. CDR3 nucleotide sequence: TGTGCCACCAGCACCCGACGGGACTCCTACGAGCAGTACTTC. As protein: CATSTRRDSYEQYF.